One and the same sample provided the 24 T cell receptor beta chains below, sequenced in a study of blood T cell repertoires in COVID-19. Libraries were prepared by immunoSEQ multiplex PCR; TCRdb keeps only in-frame clonotypes and omits some of them. This sample has tens of thousands of clones; around 84% occur once, and the top ten carry around 11%. The sequenced material came from peripheral blood. The receptors shown here come from a man in his 70s with active COVID-19.

The chain joins TRBV3-1 (or the pseudogene TRBV3-2) to TRBJ1-6; a weak D match, TRBD1 (5 bases). The CDR3 is made up of 16 amino acids. V was clipped by 0 bases and J by 5 bases, with 11 bases between them. Per germline, CDR1 LGHDT and CDR2 YNNKEL (reference sequence). CDR3 DNA: TGTGCCAGCAGCCAAGAAGGAGGGGCCCATAATTCACCCCTCCACTTT. It yields the protein CASSQEGGAHNSPLHF.

The chain combines TRBV6-2 or TRBV6-3 with TRBJ2-1, with 10 bases lining up with TRBD1. Germline V gives CDR1 MNHEY, CDR2 SVGEGT. V lost 6 bases, J lost 7 bases, and 6 bases stayed unmatched. The CDR3 runs to 14 residues. CDR3 sequence: CASSQWTGGNEQFF. In DNA form, the CDR3 reads TGTGCCAGCAGCCAATGGACAGGGGGGAATGAGCAGTTCTTC.

This rearrangement joins TRBV27 to TRBJ2-7; 7 positions agree with TRBD1. Germline V gives CDR1 MNHEY, CDR2 SMNVEV (reference sequence). Trimming cost V 5 bases and J 1 base; bases outside gene matches: 11. The CDR3 is 16 residues long. CDR3 in amino acids: CASSAATGVRSYEQYF. The CDR3, as DNA: TGTGCCAGCAGTGCCGCAACAGGGGTGAGGTCCTACGAGCAGTACTTC.

This chain connects TRBV2 to TRBJ1-5; D is perhaps TRBD1 (5 bases). This CDR3 has 15 residues. V was clipped by 5 bases and J by 7 bases, with 18 bases between them. Germline V CDR1 and CDR2: SNHLY, FYNNEI. CDR3 in DNA: TGTGCCAGCAGTCCGGTGGGGGGGTTTGGGCAGCCCCAGCATTTT. Protein: CASSPVGGFGQPQHF. Full variable domain (outside the CDR3, taken from reference TRBV2 and TRBJ1-5): EPEVTQTPSHQVTQMGQEVILRCVPISNHLYFYWYRQILGQKVEFLVSFYNNEISEKSEIFDDQFSVERPDGSNFTLKIRSTKLEDSAMYFCASSPVGGFGQPQHFGDGTRLSIL.

This chain joins TRBV5-1 and TRBJ2-7, with 9 bases matching TRBD1. The CDR3 has 14 amino acids. Looked up from germline, CDR1 is SGHRS and CDR2 is YFSETQ. V lost 0 bases to trimming and J lost 5 bases; unmatched junction nucleotides: 3. CDR3 coding DNA: TGCGCCAGCAGCTTGGGGGACAGGGCCCACGAGCAGTACTTC. Translated, it gives CASSLGDRAHEQYF.

The genes are TRBV30 and TRBJ1-2; no clear D gene. The CDR3 is 11 residues long. V was shortened by 4 bases and J by 8 bases, with 11 bases between the two germline ends. From germline, CDR1 is GTSNPN and CDR2 SVGIG (reference sequence). The CDR3 protein is CAWKEIGGYTF. The CDR3 bases are TGTGCCTGGAAAGAGATCGGGGGCTACACCTTC.

The rearrangement uses TRBV12-3 or TRBV12-4 and TRBJ1-5; D is uncertain. The germline V and J ends were trimmed by 8 bases and 1 base, with 9 bases remaining between them. The CDR3 covers 13 residues. The CDR3 loop reads CASLRESNQPQHF. CDR3 nucleotides: TGTGCCAGCTTAAGGGAGAGCAATCAGCCCCAGCATTTT.

The V and J genes are TRBV19 and TRBJ2-4; 8 bases align to TRBD2. Germline V gene data show CDR1 as LNHDA and CDR2 as SQIVND (reference sequence). CDR3 length: 19 residues. With 5 bases clipped from V and 0 bases from J, the junction kept 15 bases outside the gene matches. The CDR3 here is CASSAALGGGFLAKNIQYF. Written as DNA, the CDR3 is TGTGCCAGTAGTGCTGCTTTGGGCGGGGGGTTCCTAGCCAAAAACATTCAGTACTTC.

The V gene is TRBV19, the J gene TRBJ1-6; D unclear. Germline CDR1 is LNHDA and CDR2 is SQIVND (reference sequence). CDR3 size: 14 residues. Trimming took 6 bases from V and 0 from J, leaving 6 bases between them. The CDR3 DNA reads as TGTGCCAGTAGGGGGAGCTCCTATAATTCACCCCTCCACTTT. It specifies CASRGSSYNSPLHF.

The chain links TRBV5-4 to TRBJ2-2, with D possibly matching TRBD2 (6 bases). Germline V gene lookup returns CDR1 SGHNT and CDR2 YYREEE (reference sequence). V lost 4 bases and J 5 bases, leaving 15 bases between the germline ends. The CDR3 contains 15 residues. The CDR3 DNA reads as TGTGCCAGCAGCCCTCGGGGGATGGAAACCGGGGAGCTGTTTTTT. Translated, it gives CASSPRGMETGELFF. Drawing the rest from reference TRBV5-4 and TRBJ2-2, the complete variable domain is ETGVTQSPTHLIKTRGQQVTLRCSSQSGHNTVSWYQQALGQGPQFIFQYYREEENGRGNFPPRFSGLQFPNYSSELNVNALELDDSALYLCASSPRGMETGELFFGEGSRLTVL.

The chain is built from TRBV4-3 and TRBJ1-2, with 7 bases that match TRBD1. Per the germline V gene, CDR1 is LGHNA and CDR2 is YSLEER. The junction had 10 bases not matched to a gene; V was cut back by 3 bases and J by 0 bases. The CDR3 sequence is 17 residues long. The CDR3 nucleotides are TGCGCCAGCAGCCATGACCGGGACAGACGATCTAACTATGGCTACACCTTC. Protein sequence: CASSHDRDRRSNYGYTF.

The chain recombines TRBV2 with TRBJ2-1, with a weak D call TRBD1 (7 bases). This CDR3 is built from 15 residues. The germline V and J ends were trimmed by 3 bases and 6 bases, with 15 bases remaining between them. Germline CDR1 and CDR2: SNHLY and FYNNEI. This CDR3 reads CASSDQGGVFNEQFF. Here the CDR3 DNA reads TGTGCCAGCAGTGATCAGGGGGGAGTATTCAATGAGCAGTTCTTC.

The chain couples TRBV27 to TRBJ2-1; perhaps TRBD2 as D (7 bases). CDR1 and CDR2 (germline): MNHEY, SMNVEV (reference sequence). This CDR3 region has 14 residues. V was shortened by 4 bases and J by 2 bases, with 9 bases between the two germline ends. CDR3: CASSSGGPYNEQFF. DNA of the CDR3: TGTGCCAGCAGTTCCGGGGGGCCCTACAATGAGCAGTTCTTC.

The V gene is TRBV19, the J gene TRBJ1-2; 8 bases are shared with TRBD1. CDR3 length equals 12 residues. Germline lookup yields CDR1 LNHDA and CDR2 SQIVND (reference sequence). In nucleotides, the CDR3 is TGTGCGTCACAGGGGGTTAACTATGGCTACACCTTC. Translating gives CASQGVNYGYTF. The complete variable domain, with remaining parts taken from reference TRBV19 and TRBJ1-2, reads DGGITQSPKYLFRKEGQNVTLSCEQNLNHDAMYWYRQDPGQGLRLIYYSQIVNDFQKGDIAEGYSVSREKKESFPLTVTSAQKNPTAFYLCASQGVNYGYTFGSGTRLTVV.

This clone appeared a single time. This sequence joins TRBV2 and TRBJ2-3, with 12 bases identical to TRBD2. This CDR3 contains 17 residues. Trimming took 6 bases from V and 5 from J; bases not matched to a gene: 12. Germline-derived CDR1 and CDR2 are SNHLY and FYNNEI. The CDR3 DNA follows: TGTGCCAGCAGCCCCTTATGGACTAGCGGGGATAAAGATACGCAGTATTTT. It translates to CASSPLWTSGDKDTQYF.

This clone was found once. V and J are TRBV9 and TRBJ2-5, with 7 positions matching TRBD2. From germline, CDR1 is SGDLS and CDR2 YYNGEE. The CDR3 is 17 amino acids. Losses at the gene ends were 4 bases for V and 4 bases for J; bases not matched to a gene: 16. The CDR3 bases are TGTGCCAGCAGCACCGGGGGGTTTAGGGCGCTTGGAGAGACCCAGTACTTC. Translated, it gives CASSTGGFRALGETQYF. Together with reference TRBV9 and TRBJ2-5, the CDR3 gives the full variable domain: DSGVTQTPKHLITATGQRVTLRCSPRSGDLSVYWYQQSLDQGLQFLIQYYNGEERAKGNILERFSAQQFPDLHSELNLSSLELGDSALYFCASSTGGFRALGETQYFGPGTRLLVL.

This chain links TRBV7-8 with TRBJ1-1; TRBD1 agrees at 8 bases. Germline values: CDR1 SGHVS, CDR2 FQNEAQ. The ends lost 2 bases at V and 1 base at J; junction bases unmatched: 3. The CDR3 runs 15 residues. The CDR3 nucleotides read TGTGCCAGCAGCTTACAGGGGGCCCAGAACACTGAAGCTTTCTTT. Encoded protein: CASSLQGAQNTEAFF.

This chain uses TRBV7-2 with TRBJ1-2, with D maybe TRBD1 (5 bases). Trimming removed 3 bases from V and 8 bases from J, with 19 bases in between. The germline gives CDR1 SGHTA, CDR2 FQGNSA. The CDR3 consists of 15 residues. The CDR3: CASSLLPGTEGGYTF. CDR3 in DNA: TGTGCCAGCAGCTTGCTACCCGGGACGGAGGGGGGCTACACCTTC.

This chain connects TRBV2 to TRBJ2-7; 7 nucleotides match TRBD2. V trimming: 7 bases; J trimming: 7 bases; junction bases outside the gene matches: 19. The germline V gene encodes CDR1 SNHLY and CDR2 FYNNEI. There are 16 residues in the CDR3. The CDR3 bases are TGTGCCAGCACCCGGGGTGATCCACCCGGGAGGAGGGAGCAGTACTTC. It yields the protein CASTRGDPPGRREQYF.

This rearrangement joins TRBV19 to TRBJ2-7; possibly TRBD2 for D (6 bases). CDR3 length: 15 amino acids. The V gene's germline CDR1 is LNHDA and CDR2 SQIVND (reference sequence). The V gene lost 6 bases and the J gene lost 5 bases, with 20 bases spanning the gap. The CDR3 DNA reads TGTGCCAGTAGACCTATAGGGGCAGCGGGCCACGAGCAGTACTTC. Translated, it gives CASRPIGAAGHEQYF.

This clone appeared a single time. The chain couples TRBV2 to TRBJ1-1; D might be TRBD1 (6 bases). This CDR3 has 14 amino acids. The V gene's germline CDR1 is SNHLY and CDR2 FYNNEI. The V gene lost 6 bases and the J gene lost 1 base, with 12 bases spanning the gap. CDR3 residues: CASRRDNSNTEAFF. The CDR3 nucleotides read TGTGCCAGCAGACGGGACAATTCGAACACTGAAGCTTTCTTT.

This clone was detected only once. The genes are TRBV3-1 (or the pseudogene TRBV3-2) and TRBJ1-5, with 7 positions matching TRBD1. After removal of 1 base from V and 4 bases from J, the junction contained 1 base not matched to a gene. The CDR3 is 14 residues long. Germline values: CDR1 LGHDT, CDR2 YNNKEL (reference sequence). The chain's CDR3 is CASSQGQGNQPQHF. Here the CDR3 DNA reads TGTGCCAGCAGCCAAGGACAGGGAAATCAGCCCCAGCATTTT.

The chain couples TRBV28 to TRBJ2-2, with 7 bases that match TRBD2. The germline V gene encodes CDR1 MDHEN and CDR2 SYDVKM. After removal of 3 bases from V and 6 bases from J, the junction contained 10 bases not matched to a gene. CDR3 length: 16 residues. For the CDR3, the DNA is TGTGCCAGCAGTTTGGCCAGCGGGGTGGGGCCCGGGGAGCTGTTTTTT. Translation: CASSLASGVGPGELFF.

The J gene is TRBJ1-1, the V gene TRBV7-9; D call uncertain. Looked up from germline, CDR1 is SEHNR and CDR2 is FQNEAQ (reference sequence). CDR3 length equals 11 residues. Trimming stripped 0 bases from V and 8 bases from J, with 4 bases between. CDR3 DNA: TGTGCCAGCAGCTTAGCGGAGGAAGCTTTCTTT. It is translated as CASSLAEEAFF.